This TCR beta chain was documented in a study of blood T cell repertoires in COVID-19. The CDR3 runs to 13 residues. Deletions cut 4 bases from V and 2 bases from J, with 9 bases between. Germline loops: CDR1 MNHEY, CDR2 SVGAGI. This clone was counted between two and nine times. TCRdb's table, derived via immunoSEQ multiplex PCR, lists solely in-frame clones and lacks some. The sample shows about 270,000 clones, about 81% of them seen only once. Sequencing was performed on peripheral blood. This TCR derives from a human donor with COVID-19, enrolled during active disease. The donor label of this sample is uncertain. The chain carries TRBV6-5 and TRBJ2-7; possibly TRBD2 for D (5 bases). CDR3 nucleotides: TGTGCCAGCAGTTGGGCCGGGGCCTACGAGCAGTACTTC. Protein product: CASSWAGAYEQYF.